This record concerns one T cell receptor beta chain sequence. Its recognized antigen is unknown. No qualities accompany the bases; no much larger clone lies one base away. This specimen's treatment or condition label, interpreted: allogeneic hematopoietic cell transplantation with graft depleted of TCRalphabeta T cells and CD19 B cells. The children who served as transplant recipients had been given grafts of TCRalphabeta/CD19-depleted allogeneic hematopoietic cells. This sample was taken from a study of T-cell reconstitution after alpha-beta-depleted transplantation in children (dated by TCRdb to about 2016). Study-level background: T-cell immune reconstitution after TCRalphabeta/CD19-depleted allogeneic hematopoietic cell transplantation in children was quantitatively tracked in the study by means of TCR repertoire profiling.

V is pruned by 5 bases and J by 4 bases, leaving 13 bases of the junction without a gene match. CDR1 and CDR2 are drawn from the germline V gene (reference sequence): DFQATT, SNEGSKA. Counted from cysteine to phenylalanine, this CDR3 has 15 amino acids. Only the CDR3 DNA stays, 45 bases, in frame from base 1. Here is what the overall study found, with its caveats: Over subsequent months, a decline in hyperexpanded clone frequencies was noted, and after one year, T-cell counts and TCRbeta diversity were mostly ascribed to newly produced T cells. In some patients, high TCRbeta diversity at day 60 was attributed to recipient T cells and intrathymic progenitors that had survived conditioning. The apparently early recovery of alphabetaT-cell counts about two months after transplant reportedly depended on only several hundred rapidly expanded clones that came from non-depleted graft cells.

Library preparation used PCR. The sequencer listed for this sample is Illumina HiSeq 2500. Molecular barcoding was employed in the preparation of TCR libraries, with unique molecular identifiers being used to normalize TCRbeta repertoire quantification. TCRdb cleaned the public reads at Q25 with fastp, built clones with MiXCR and kept in-frame beta chains. CDR3 protein duplicates are merged, each entry listing the most common genes and DNA. This sample is represented by around 580,000 distinct CDR3 sequences; around 23% of them were singletons. The biggest ten clones account for 13% to 15% of the sample.

The chain was built from TRBV20-1 and TRBJ2-5; 7 nucleotides in the junction match TRBD1. Sequencing was performed on PBMCs, mostly from graft donor cells, taken 360 days after TCRalphabeta/CD19-depleted stem cell transplant. This clonotype was sampled from a boy younger than two who had a stem cell transplant for acute myeloid leukemia, so the T cells may come from the graft donor. CDR3 loop: CSARDRSQVGETQYF. The nucleotide sequence is TGCAGTGCTCGGGACAGATCTCAGGTGGGAGAGACCCAGTACTTC.